These T cell receptor beta chains were read from a single sample in a study of T cells in Graves' hyperthyroidism and ophthalmopathy. TCRdb redid the calling of the multiplex PCR reads with MiXCR, one entry per CDR3 protein. The table includes under 550,000 distinct CDR3 sequences, roughly 13% detected once. The sample was blood. These receptors came from a woman under 30 with Graves' hyperthyroidism. CDR3s include the opening cysteine and the closing phenylalanine or tryptophan. A D gene is named only where the DNA matches it firmly. Size is omitted from some rows. Given values are once, few, many or a class for expanded clones.

j_call clone_size d_call v_call cdr3_aa cdr3_nt
TRBJ2-5 many TRBD2 TRBV20-1 CSALGLADQETQYF TGCAGTGCTTTAGGACTAGCGGACCAAGAGACCCAGTACTTC
TRBJ1-2 NA NA TRBV12-3/TRBV12-4 CASSPSPGYGYTF TGTGCCAGCAGTCCCAGTCCCGGCTATGGCTACACCTTC
TRBJ2-5 NA NA TRBV7-3 CASSLTSEPQETQYF TGTGCCAGCAGCTTAACATCGGAACCGCAAGAGACCCAGTACTTC
TRBJ1-2 many NA TRBV12-3/TRBV12-4 CASSLAASPLGYTF TGTGCCAGCAGTTTGGCGGCATCCCCTCTGGGCTACACCTTC
TRBJ2-1 few TRBD2 TRBV6-2/TRBV6-3 CASSYGLAGYNEQFF TGTGCCAGCAGTTATGGGCTAGCGGGGTACAATGAGCAGTTCTTC
TRBJ1-6 few NA TRBV20-1 CSARDRQHNSPLHF TGCAGTGCTAGAGATCGCCAACATAATTCACCCCTCCACTTT
TRBJ1-1 many NA TRBV20-1 CSTTSLRQNTEAFF TGCAGTACAACTTCGTTACGACAGAACACTGAAGCTTTCTTT
TRBJ1-6 NA NA TRBV20-1 CSAREGSYNSPLHF TGCAGTGCTAGGGAGGGCTCCTATAATTCACCCCTCCACTTT
TRBJ2-6 NA TRBD1 TRBV6-2/TRBV6-3 CASSYRGQGRGGANVLTF TGTGCCAGCAGTTACAGGGGACAGGGTCGTGGAGGGGCCAACGTCCTGACTTTC
TRBJ2-1 NA NA TRBV20-1 CSAARSRHYNEQFF TGCAGTGCTGCGAGGAGCAGGCATTACAATGAGCAGTTCTTC
TRBJ2-1 few NA TRBV6-1 CASSEMSVGTEQFF TGTGCCAGCAGTGAAATGTCTGTAGGAACTGAGCAGTTCTTC
TRBJ2-5 NA TRBD2 TRBV20-1 CSAPKLSGLAGAETQYF TGCAGTGCTCCTAAATTATCAGGACTAGCGGGAGCAGAGACCCAGTACTTC
TRBJ2-1 few TRBD2 TRBV20-1 CSAPITSGVRNEQFF TGCAGTGCCCCAATCACTAGCGGAGTCCGAAATGAGCAGTTCTTC
TRBJ2-6 NA NA TRBV29-1 CSVEMDRRDSGANVLTF TGCAGCGTTGAAATGGACAGAAGAGATTCTGGGGCCAACGTCCTGACTTTC
TRBJ2-1 many NA TRBV4-3 CASSQEDAEQFF TGCGCCAGCAGCCAAGAGGACGCTGAGCAGTTCTTC
TRBJ1-2 many TRBD1 TRBV5-1 CASSQGQGAFYTF TGCGCCAGCAGCCAGGGACAGGGGGCCTTCTACACCTTC
TRBJ2-7 many NA TRBV6-1 CASSKLASADEQYF TGTGCCAGCAGTAAGCTAGCTAGTGCCGACGAGCAGTACTTC
TRBJ1-6 NA NA TRBV6-9 CASSYRGSNSPLHF TGTGCCAGCAGTTATCGGGGTAGTAATTCACCCCTCCACTTT
TRBJ2-2 many TRBD1 TRBV7-2 CASSSQGAGELFF TGTGCCAGCAGCTCGCAGGGGGCCGGGGAGCTGTTTTTT
TRBJ2-2 many TRBD1 TRBV11-1 CASRNRGTGELFF TGTGCCAGCAGGAACAGGGGCACCGGGGAGCTGTTTTTT
TRBJ1-4 few TRBD1 TRBV20-1 CSAGTGGPNEKLFF TGCAGTGCGGGGACAGGGGGCCCTAATGAAAAACTGTTTTTT
TRBJ2-7 many TRBD1 TRBV3-1 CASSQEFNRGLDEQYF TGTGCCAGCAGCCAAGAGTTTAACAGGGGGCTAGACGAGCAGTACTTC
TRBJ2-3 NA NA TRBV9 CASSVESISDTQYF TGTGCCAGCAGCGTAGAATCGATTTCTGATACGCAGTATTTT
TRBJ2-7 many TRBD1 TRBV6-1 CAAGTAYYEQYF TGTGCCGCCGGGACAGCGTATTACGAGCAGTACTTC
TRBJ2-7 many NA TRBV20-1 CSARVEKLGAGEQYF TGCAGTGCTAGAGTAGAGAAGTTAGGGGCCGGGGAGCAGTACTTC
TRBJ2-7 NA NA TRBV6-2/TRBV6-3 CASRLTDWAYEQYF TGTGCCAGCAGACTCACGGACTGGGCCTACGAGCAGTACTTC
TRBJ2-1 many TRBD2 TRBV7-2 CASSSGLDLNEQFF TGTGCCAGCAGCTCGGGACTAGATTTAAATGAGCAGTTCTTC
TRBJ1-3 NA NA TRBV28 CASSLRDVGNTIYF TGTGCCAGCTCCTTACGGGACGTCGGAAACACCATATATTTT
TRBJ1-4 many TRBD1 TRBV27 CASSLSRTGGSTNEKLFF TGTGCCAGCAGTTTATCCCGGACAGGGGGTTCAACTAATGAAAAACTGTTTTTT
TRBJ2-7 NA NA TRBV9 CASSQSTVATYF TGTGCCAGCAGCCAGTCGACGGTAGCGACATACTTC
TRBJ2-7 few TRBD2 TRBV30 CAWSRGSGTSGIRISYEQYF TGTGCCTGGAGTAGGGGGTCCGGGACTAGCGGGATCCGAATCTCCTACGAGCAGTACTTC
TRBJ1-4 few NA TRBV27 CASSLSQGFGEKLFF TGTGCCAGCAGTTTATCCCAGGGTTTCGGTGAAAAACTGTTTTTT